A single sample gave rise to the 25 T cell receptor beta chains below, sequenced in a study of blood T cell repertoires in COVID-19. The protocol was immunoSEQ multiplex PCR, while the TCRdb copy is restricted to in-frame clones and leaves out a portion. Altogether tens of thousands of clones are present, about 84% being singletons, with the ten largest covering 20% to 30%. The specimen was peripheral blood. The receptors stem from a man at least 80 years old with active or convalescent COVID-19.

V usage is TRBV14 and J usage is TRBJ1-6, with D maybe TRBD1 (5 bases). CDR1 is SGHDN and CDR2 is FVKESK in the germline V gene. This CDR3 spans 13 amino acids. V lost 6 bases and J lost 3, with 6 bases in between. The DNA of the CDR3 is TGTGCCAGCAGGGACATCTATAATTCACCCCTCCACTTT. It encodes CASRDIYNSPLHF.

The J gene is TRBJ1-2, the V gene TRBV6-5; 7 nucleotides agree with TRBD1. In germline, CDR1 is MNHEY, CDR2 SVGAGI. J gave up 1 base and V 3 bases, and 8 bases lay outside the gene matches. The CDR3 length is 16 residues. The CDR3 DNA is TGTGCCAGCAGTTATGGGGAAAGGGGGCTTAACTATGGCTACACCTTC. Protein product: CASSYGERGLNYGYTF.

The chain carries TRBV5-4 and TRBJ1-4; TRBD1 matches at 7 bases. Trimming cost V 0 bases and J 7 bases; bases outside gene matches: 0. The CDR3 is 13 residues long. Germline V gene data show CDR1 as SGHNT and CDR2 as YYREEE (reference sequence). The CDR3 region has the DNA TGTGCCAGCAGCTTGGAGGGGGCTGAAAAACTGTTTTTT. This translates into CASSLEGAEKLFF. Supplemented by reference TRBV5-4 and TRBJ1-4, the full variable domain reads ETGVTQSPTHLIKTRGQQVTLRCSSQSGHNTVSWYQQALGQGPQFIFQYYREEENGRGNFPPRFSGLQFPNYSSELNVNALELDDSALYLCASSLEGAEKLFFGSGTQLSVL.

This clone was detected a few times. This chain uses TRBV5-1 with TRBJ2-7, with D possibly TRBD1 on 5 matching bases. Trimming stripped 7 bases from V and 0 bases from J, with 14 bases between. CDR3 size: 14 residues. CDR1 and CDR2 from the germline V gene are SGHRS and YFSETQ. The CDR3 protein is CASQPGSISYEQYF. CDR3 coding DNA: TGCGCCAGCCAACCAGGGTCGATCTCCTACGAGCAGTACTTC.

This clone was seen more than once but under ten times. The chain joins TRBV3-1 (or the pseudogene TRBV3-2) to TRBJ2-5; D might be TRBD1 (5 bases). The CDR3 sequence is 19 residues long. Germline CDR1 LGHDT, CDR2 YNNKEL (reference sequence). Trimming took off 0 bases at V and 1 base at J, with 21 bases between the two ends. The CDR3 region has the DNA TGTGCCAGCAGCCAAGATCTCCCCGATCAGGGATCGATCCAAGAGACCCAGTACTTC. Its translation is CASSQDLPDQGSIQETQYF.

The chain recombines TRBV12-5 with TRBJ2-2; 7 positions match TRBD1. V was clipped by 4 bases and J by 7 bases; unmatched bases: 12. The CDR3 is 16 residues long. Germline V gives CDR1 LGHNT, CDR2 FRNRAP. The CDR3, as DNA: TGTGCTAGTGGTTCCCACAGGGGTGTGGAGTTCGGGGAGCTGTTTTTT. Protein: CASGSHRGVEFGELFF.

The DNA for the CDR3 is TGTGCCAGCAGTTTATCGAAAGCCCCCGTTGGTCTGACAGGGGAAACCGGGGAGCTGTTTTTT. Residues: CASSLSKAPVGLTGETGELFF. The V call is TRBV27, the J call TRBJ2-2; 8 nucleotides line up with TRBD1. The CDR3 loop spans 21 amino acids. From germline, CDR1 is MNHEY and CDR2 SMNVEV (reference sequence). V trimming: 0 bases; J trimming: 5 bases; junction bases outside the gene matches: 20.

This chain uses TRBV6-4 with TRBJ1-1; D call uncertain. The CDR3 covers 13 residues. The germline V gene has CDR1 MRHNA and CDR2 SNTAGT. Trimming removed 6 bases at V and 5 bases at J, with 13 bases between. The CDR3 protein is CASSAEVETEAFF. CDR3 DNA: TGTGCCAGCAGCGCCGAGGTGGAGACTGAAGCTTTCTTT.

The chain uses TRBV9 and TRBJ2-1, with D unclear. The CDR3 length is 17 residues. Trimming left V 3 bases short and J 0 bases short, with 16 bases between. CDR1 is SGDLS, CDR2 YYNGEE, per germline. CDR3: CASSAQAVLPSYNEQFF. The CDR3 bases are TGTGCCAGCAGCGCCCAGGCCGTCCTACCCTCCTACAATGAGCAGTTCTTC.

The rearrangement links TRBV6-1 to TRBJ1-6; 9 nucleotides match TRBD1. Germline CDR1 reads MNHNS; CDR2 reads SASEGT. This CDR3 has 15 amino acids. Germline trimming cut 3 bases from V and 10 bases from J; bases unmatched to any gene: 7. CDR3 sequence reads: CASSDTGGQGSPLHF. The CDR3 DNA reads as TGTGCCAGCAGTGACACAGGGGGCCAGGGGTCACCCCTCCACTTT.

J is TRBJ1-1 and V is TRBV29-1, with 7 bases that match TRBD1. The CDR3 totals 12 residues. The V gene end was trimmed by 7 bases and the J gene end by 4 bases; junction bases not matched to a gene: 6. The germline V gene encodes CDR1 SQVTM and CDR2 ANQGSEA. The CDR3 region is CSGLQGVTEAFF. In nucleotides, the CDR3 is TGCAGCGGCCTTCAGGGGGTCACTGAAGCTTTCTTT.

The chain links TRBV5-5 to TRBJ1-4; D is unclear. Germline lookup yields CDR1 SGHKS and CDR2 YYEKEE (reference sequence). V lost 1 base and J lost 8, with 9 bases in between. There are 13 residues in the CDR3. In nucleotides, the CDR3 is TGTGCCAGCAGCTTGCTGCCCCAGGAAAAACTGTTTTTT. Its translation: CASSLLPQEKLFF.

This rearrangement joins TRBV10-3 to TRBJ1-5; a weak D match, TRBD1 (6 bases). Germline CDR1 ENHRY, CDR2 SYGVKD. The V end lost 6 bases, the J end lost 4 bases, and 13 bases lay between the germline ends. This CDR3 has 14 residues. The chain's CDR3 is CAISPRGRNQPQHF. CDR3 sequence (DNA): TGTGCCATCAGCCCCAGGGGAAGGAATCAGCCCCAGCATTTT.

The gene calls are TRBV19 and TRBJ1-2, with D unclear. The CDR3 consists of 13 residues. Trimming removed 1 base at V and 8 bases at J, with 11 bases between. Germline CDR1 and CDR2: LNHDA and SQIVND (reference sequence). The CDR3 bases are TGTGCCAGTAGTATAGCAGGTCCAAGGGGCTACACCTTC. Protein: CASSIAGPRGYTF.

Sample share makes this clone medium-sized. The J gene is TRBJ2-1, the V gene TRBV14; 12 nucleotides match TRBD2. CDR1 SGHDN and CDR2 FVKESK come from the germline V gene. The ends lost 4 bases at V and 6 bases at J; junction bases unmatched: 16. This CDR3 region has 19 residues. The CDR3 DNA sequence: TGTGCCAGCAGCCGAGGGGCTAGCGGGGGGGGTCGTACCCCCAATGAGCAGTTCTTC. This translates into CASSRGASGGGRTPNEQFF. The entire variable domain, with the rest obtained from reference TRBV14 and TRBJ2-1, is as follows: EAGVTQFPSHSVIEKGQTVTLRCDPISGHDNLYWYRRVMGKEIKFLLHFVKESKQDESGMPNNRFLAERTGGTYSTLKVQPAELEDSGVYFCASSRGASGGGRTPNEQFFGPGTRLTVL.

A single count supports this clone. The V gene is TRBV7-2, the J gene TRBJ1-3; D might be TRBD1 (5 bases). CDR1 is SGHTA and CDR2 is FQGNSA in the germline V gene. V shed 1 base and J shed 2 bases, with 18 bases lying between them. This CDR3 has 18 amino acids. CDR3 amino acids: CASSLDPQGFIAGNTIYF. DNA for the CDR3: TGTGCCAGCAGCTTAGATCCCCAGGGTTTCATCGCTGGAAACACCATATATTTT.

This chain joins TRBV3-1 (or the pseudogene TRBV3-2) and TRBJ2-3; 8 bases line up with TRBD2. From germline, CDR1 is LGHDT and CDR2 YNNKEL (reference sequence). J gave up 2 bases and V 2 bases, and 9 bases lay outside the gene matches. The CDR3 sequence is 17 residues long. In DNA form, the CDR3 reads TGTGCCAGCAGCCAAAAGGAACTAGCGGAGGTCACAGATACGCAGTATTTT. Translated, it gives CASSQKELAEVTDTQYF.

The rearrangement joins TRBV5-1 to TRBJ1-4, with D hard to call. The CDR3 sequence is 15 residues long. Germline assignment: CDR1 SGHRS and CDR2 YFSETQ. V gave up 0 bases and J gave up 0 bases, with 6 bases separating them. The chain's CDR3 is CASSLGGATNEKLFF. The CDR3 DNA reads as TGCGCCAGCAGCTTGGGAGGTGCAACTAATGAAAAACTGTTTTTT. Variable domain in full (rest from reference TRBV5-1 and TRBJ1-4): KAGVTQTPRYLIKTRGQQVTLSCSPISGHRSVSWYQQTPGQGLQFLFEYFSETQRNKGNFPGRFSGRQFSNSRSEMNVSTLELGDSALYLCASSLGGATNEKLFFGSGTQLSVL.

In this sample, this clone turned up many times. The chain joins TRBV19 to TRBJ1-6; TRBD1 is a possible D gene (5 bases). Per germline, CDR1 LNHDA and CDR2 SQIVND (reference sequence). V shed 1 base and J shed 8 bases, with 12 bases lying between them. The CDR3 consists of 15 residues. The CDR3 nucleotides are TGTGCCAGTAGTATAGTGGGCAGGGTGGATTCACCCCTCCACTTT. This sequence encodes CASSIVGRVDSPLHF.

The chain uses TRBV5-1 and TRBJ2-7, with 7 bases aligning to TRBD1. Per germline, CDR1 SGHRS and CDR2 YFSETQ. This CDR3 has 14 residues. Losses at the gene ends were 0 bases for V and 4 bases for J; bases not matched to a gene: 4. The CDR3 coding sequence is TGCGCCAGCAGCTTGGAAGGGGGCGGGTACGAGCAGTACTTC. As protein: CASSLEGGGYEQYF.

The chain's CDR3 is CASASGDQPQHF. Written as DNA, the CDR3 is TGTGCTAGTGCCTCGGGGGATCAGCCCCAGCATTTT. The rearrangement uses TRBV12-5 and TRBJ1-5, with D possibly TRBD1 on 5 matching bases. This CDR3 is built from 12 residues. Trimming took off 7 bases at V and 5 bases at J, with 9 bases between the two ends. The germline gives CDR1 LGHNT, CDR2 FRNRAP.

The chain has TRBV5-1 and TRBJ2-7, with 13 nucleotides matching TRBD2. The CDR3 extends over 16 amino acids. The trim removed 3 bases at V and 4 bases at J, leaving 7 bases unmatched. Germline V CDR1 and CDR2: SGHRS, YFSETQ. The CDR3 sequence is CASSSGLAGTLYEQYF. The DNA of the CDR3 is TGCGCCAGCAGCTCGGGACTAGCGGGGACACTGTACGAGCAGTACTTC.

The genes are TRBV7-3 and TRBJ1-1, with D tentatively TRBD1 (5 bases). This CDR3 contains 14 residues. V was shortened by 5 bases and J by 1 base, with 11 bases between the two germline ends. CDR1 and CDR2 from the germline V gene are SGHTA and FQGTGA. The CDR3 DNA reads TGTGCCAGCAGCGCAGGACACCAGAACACTGAAGCTTTCTTT. This sequence encodes CASSAGHQNTEAFF.

V gene TRBV29-1 combines with J gene TRBJ1-2; 9 bases line up with TRBD1. CDR1 and CDR2 (germline): SQVTM, ANQGSEA. The trim removed 5 bases at V and 4 bases at J, leaving 11 bases unmatched. This CDR3 is 15 amino acids long. CDR3 sequence reads: CSVFSPGQGFYGYTF. The DNA of the CDR3 is TGCAGCGTTTTTTCCCCCGGACAGGGGTTCTATGGCTACACCTTC.

This clone was found once. The chain is built from TRBV24-1 and TRBJ2-5; D may be TRBD2 (6 bases). The V gene lost 4 bases and the J gene lost 5 bases, with 13 bases spanning the gap. The CDR3 runs 14 residues. Germline values: CDR1 KGHDR, CDR2 SFDVKD. The CDR3: CATSDSTSRETQYF. As DNA, the CDR3 is TGTGCCACCAGTGACTCGACTAGTAGGGAGACCCAGTACTTC.